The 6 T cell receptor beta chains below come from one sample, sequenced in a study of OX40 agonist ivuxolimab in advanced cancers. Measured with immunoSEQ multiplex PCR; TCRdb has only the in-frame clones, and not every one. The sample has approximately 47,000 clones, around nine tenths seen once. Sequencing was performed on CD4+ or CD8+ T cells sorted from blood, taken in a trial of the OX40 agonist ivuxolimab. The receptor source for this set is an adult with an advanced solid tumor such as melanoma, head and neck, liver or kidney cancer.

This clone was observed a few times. The CDR3 here is CASSDTGRYEQYF. CDR3 sequence (DNA): TGCGCCAGCAGCGATACAGGGAGATACGAGCAGTACTTC. The rearrangement uses TRBV4-1 and TRBJ2-7; a possible D gene is TRBD1 (6 bases). Trimming stripped 5 bases from V and 4 bases from J, with 12 bases between. Germline V lookup: CDR1 MGHRA, CDR2 YSYEKL. CDR3 length: 13 residues.

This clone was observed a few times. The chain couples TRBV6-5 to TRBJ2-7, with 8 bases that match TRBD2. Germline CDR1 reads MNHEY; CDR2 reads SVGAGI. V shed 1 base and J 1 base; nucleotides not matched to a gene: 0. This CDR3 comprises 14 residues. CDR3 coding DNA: TGTGCCAGCAGTTACTTAGCGGGGTCCTACGAGCAGTACTTC. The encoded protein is CASSYLAGSYEQYF.

The CDR3 loop is CASSWTDLGGYTF. Here the CDR3 DNA reads TGTGCCAGCAGCTGGACGGATCTAGGGGGCTACACCTTC. The V gene is TRBV5-6, the J gene TRBJ1-2; no clear D. The V end was cut by 3 bases, the J end by 8 bases, with 14 bases between. Germline loops: CDR1 SGHDT, CDR2 YYEEEE. The CDR3 runs 13 residues.

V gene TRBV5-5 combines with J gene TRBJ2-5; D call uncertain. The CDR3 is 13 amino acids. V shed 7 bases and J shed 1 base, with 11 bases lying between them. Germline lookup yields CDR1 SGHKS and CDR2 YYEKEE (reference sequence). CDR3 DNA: TGTGCCAGCGTTAGGAGTTTCCAAGAGACCCAGTACTTC. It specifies CASVRSFQETQYF.

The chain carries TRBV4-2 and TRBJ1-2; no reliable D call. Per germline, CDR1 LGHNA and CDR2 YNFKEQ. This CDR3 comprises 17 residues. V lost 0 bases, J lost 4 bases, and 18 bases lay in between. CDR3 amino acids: CASSQDQVSSQFYGYTF. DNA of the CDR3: TGTGCCAGCAGCCAAGATCAAGTCTCGTCACAGTTCTATGGCTACACCTTC.

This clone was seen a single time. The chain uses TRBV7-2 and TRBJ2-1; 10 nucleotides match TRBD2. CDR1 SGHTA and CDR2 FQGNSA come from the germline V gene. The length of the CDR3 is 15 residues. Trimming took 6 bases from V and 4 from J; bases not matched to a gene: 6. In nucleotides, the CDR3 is TGTGCCAGCAGACTATCTAGCGGGGGATACAATGAGCAGTTCTTC. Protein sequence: CASRLSSGGYNEQFF. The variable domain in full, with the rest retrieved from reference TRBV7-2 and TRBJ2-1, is GAGVSQSPSNKVTEKGKDVELRCDPISGHTALYWYRQSLGQGLEFLIYFQGNSAPDKSGLPSDRFSAERTGGSVSTLTIQRTQQEDSAVYLCASRLSSGGYNEQFFGPGTRLTVL.